This TCR beta chain stems from a study of blood T cells in healthy people across ages. Healthy Caucasian individuals from Russia aged roughly 6 to 100 were enrolled as donors. The authors ran a second PCR of roughly 6 to 12 cycles using a sample-barcoded 5' primer and a J-beta primer mix. TCRdb reprocessed the 5' RACE reads via MiXCR and lists one record per CDR3 protein. The profile shows around 1,700,000 distinct CDR3 sequences, roughly 28% of them singletons. This clonotype was seen just once. The material sequenced was blood. This clonotype originated in a woman aged 25 to 39 in good health.

The CDR3, as DNA: TGTGCCAGCAGCGTGGGCCGGACAGGCCAAGGTGGTCCCCAGCATTTT. As protein: CASSVGRTGQGGPQHF. The V and J genes are TRBV7-2 and TRBJ1-5; 7 bases are a match to TRBD1. CDR3 size: 16 residues. The ends lost 5 bases at V and 10 bases at J; junction bases unmatched: 17. Germline CDR1 and CDR2: SGHTA and FQGNSA.